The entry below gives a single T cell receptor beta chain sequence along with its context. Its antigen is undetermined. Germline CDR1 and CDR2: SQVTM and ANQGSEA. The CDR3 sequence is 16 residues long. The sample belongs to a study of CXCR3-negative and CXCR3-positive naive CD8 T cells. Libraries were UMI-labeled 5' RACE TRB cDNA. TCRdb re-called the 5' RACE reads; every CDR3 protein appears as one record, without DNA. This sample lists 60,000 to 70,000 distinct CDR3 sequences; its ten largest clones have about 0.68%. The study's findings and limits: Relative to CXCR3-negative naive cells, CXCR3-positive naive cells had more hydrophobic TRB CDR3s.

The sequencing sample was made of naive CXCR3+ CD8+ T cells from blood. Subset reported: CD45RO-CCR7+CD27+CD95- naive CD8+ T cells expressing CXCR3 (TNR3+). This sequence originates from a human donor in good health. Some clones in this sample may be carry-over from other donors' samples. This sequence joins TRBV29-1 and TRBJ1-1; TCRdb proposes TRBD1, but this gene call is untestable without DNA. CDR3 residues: CSVVDLDRGLNTEAFF.